Each of the 9 T cell receptor beta chains below was sequenced from the same sample in a study of shared clonotypes between healthy human individuals. The protocol was immunoSEQ multiplex PCR, while the TCRdb copy is restricted to in-frame clones and leaves out a portion. The sample has 600,000 to 700,000 clones, approximately 73% seen once. Sequencing was carried out using memory CD4+ T cells sorted from blood. Subset given: CD45RA-negative fraction. The receptor source for this set is a woman aged 25-40 years in good health.

The CDR3 loop reads CATKLGVGSYEQYF. CDR3 coding DNA: TGTGCCACCAAATTAGGGGTCGGCTCCTACGAGCAGTACTTC. The chain has TRBV27 and TRBJ2-7; the D gene is possibly TRBD1 (5 bases). There are 14 residues in the CDR3. CDR1 and CDR2 (germline): MNHEY, SMNVEV (reference sequence). Trimming left V 10 bases short and J 0 bases short, with 16 bases between.

The CDR3 region is CASSQAGAGGPLNEQFF. Written as DNA, the CDR3 is TGCGCCAGCAGCCAAGCCGGAGCGGGAGGGCCCCTCAATGAGCAGTTCTTC. This chain connects TRBV4-1 to TRBJ2-1; TRBD2 agrees at 10 bases. CDR3 length equals 17 residues. The germline gives CDR1 MGHRA, CDR2 YSYEKL. V lost 1 base and J lost 6; bases outside the gene matches: 9.

This clone was observed at least ten times. V usage is TRBV2 and J usage is TRBJ1-2; D is perhaps TRBD1 (6 bases). Germline lookup yields CDR1 SNHLY and CDR2 FYNNEI. Trimming cost V 2 bases and J 4 bases, with 14 bases left between them. The CDR3 has 15 amino acids. CDR3 region: CASSENRVEAYGYTF. The DNA for the CDR3 is TGTGCCAGCAGTGAAAACAGGGTTGAAGCCTATGGCTACACCTTC.

This chain joins TRBV19 and TRBJ2-7; perhaps TRBD2 as D (5 bases). CDR3 length: 17 amino acids. CDR1 LNHDA and CDR2 SQIVND come from the germline V gene (reference sequence). Trimming stripped 4 bases from V and 2 bases from J, with 21 bases between. The CDR3 is CASSTLEKIASTYEQYF. The CDR3 region has the DNA TGTGCCAGTAGTACCCTAGAGAAGATAGCGTCTACCTACGAGCAGTACTTC.

The chain couples TRBV5-1 to TRBJ2-5, with TRBD2 matching over 7 bases. After removal of 4 bases from V and 5 bases from J, the junction contained 8 bases not matched to a gene. This CDR3 contains 14 residues. Germline V gives CDR1 SGHRS, CDR2 YFSETQ. CDR3 sequence: CASSEGGEGETQYF. In DNA form, the CDR3 reads TGCGCCAGCAGCGAGGGAGGGGAGGGCGAGACCCAGTACTTC. The full variable domain, its missing parts supplied by reference TRBV5-1 and TRBJ2-5, is KAGVTQTPRYLIKTRGQQVTLSCSPISGHRSVSWYQQTPGQGLQFLFEYFSETQRNKGNFPGRFSGRQFSNSRSEMNVSTLELGDSALYLCASSEGGEGETQYFGPGTRLLVL.

The V and J genes are TRBV6-5 and TRBJ2-2; no reliable D call. The CDR3 totals 13 residues. V gave up 5 bases and J gave up 5 bases, with 9 bases separating them. Germline loops: CDR1 MNHEY, CDR2 SVGAGI. Here the CDR3 DNA reads TGTGCCAGCAGTCCCGGCGTGACCGGGGAGCTGTTTTTT. Translating gives CASSPGVTGELFF.

The sample holds many counts of this clone. The chain links TRBV18 to TRBJ2-3; D remains unclear. Germline CDR1 is KGHSH and CDR2 is LQKENI. There are 13 residues in the CDR3. V was pared by 6 bases and J by 2 bases, with 9 bases between. Here the CDR3 reads CASSAEVTDTQYF. The CDR3 coding sequence is TGTGCCAGCTCGGCCGAAGTCACAGATACGCAGTATTTT.

V usage is TRBV28 and J usage is TRBJ1-2, with TRBD1 identical over 8 bases. This CDR3 is built from 14 residues. With 7 bases clipped from V and 5 bases from J, the junction kept 9 bases outside the gene matches. Germline CDR1 is MDHEN and CDR2 is SYDVKM. CDR3 loop: CASTSTDRVYGYTF. CDR3 sequence (DNA): TGTGCCAGCACCTCCACGGACAGGGTTTATGGCTACACCTTC.

The chain couples TRBV5-4 to TRBJ1-1, with 7 nucleotides matching TRBD1. J gave up 1 base and V 4 bases, and 13 bases lay outside the gene matches. Germline loops: CDR1 SGHNT, CDR2 YYREEE (reference sequence). The CDR3 contains 17 residues. The CDR3: CASSPLQGQTTNTEAFF. CDR3 bases: TGTGCCAGCAGCCCGCTACAGGGACAGACGACGAACACTGAAGCTTTCTTT.